Following are 27 T cell receptor beta chains from one sample sequenced in a study of human T cells and chemical hapten exposure (dated by TCRdb to about 2021). Library generation was performed with 5' RACE. Instrument used: Illumina MiSeq. TCRdb cleaned the public reads at Q25 with fastp, built clones with MiXCR and kept in-frame beta chains. CDR3 protein duplicates are merged, each entry listing the most common genes and DNA. The sample table records about 140,000 distinct CDR3 sequences; around 4% of these occur just once. The ten most abundant clones make up about 1.3% of the sample. Total RNA was extracted from unfractionated whole blood that had been collected in Tempus Blood RNA tubes. These receptors were taken from a female donor in good health.

This clonotype was picked up many times. The rearrangement links TRBV3-1 to TRBJ2-6; D remains ambiguous. The CDR3 has 12 residues. The germline V and J ends were trimmed by 0 bases and 12 bases, with 6 bases remaining between them. CDR1 and CDR2 (germline): LGHDT, YNNKEL (reference sequence). The DNA for the CDR3 is TGTGCCAGCAGCCAAGATCCTACCGTCCTGACTTTC. It is translated as CASSQDPTVLTF.

This clonotype was recorded many times. The genes are TRBV29-1 and TRBJ2-4, with D unresolved. The CDR3 totals 14 residues. Germline values: CDR1 SQVTM, CDR2 ANQGSEA. Trimming cost V 5 bases and J 1 base, with 12 bases left between them. The DNA of the CDR3 is TGCAGCGTTAGCCCAGCCAGGGCCAAAAACATTCAGTACTTC. Translated: CSVSPARAKNIQYF.

In its sample, this clonotype was seen a few times. The chain is built from TRBV20-1 and TRBJ1-1, with D hard to call. The germline V gene has CDR1 DFQATT and CDR2 SNEGSKA (reference sequence). The CDR3 sequence is 15 residues long. V lost 3 bases and J lost 2, with 16 bases in between. The CDR3 bases are TGCAGTGCTAGTCCCCGCATTGGGGTCAACACTGAAGCTTTCTTT. Amino acids: CSASPRIGVNTEAFF.

This clonotype was seen ten or more times. The chain uses TRBV6-2 or TRBV6-3 and TRBJ1-2; 7 nucleotides agree with TRBD1. This CDR3 has 11 amino acids. Germline CDR1 reads MNHEY; CDR2 reads SVGEGT. V gave up 8 bases and J gave up 3 bases; unmatched junction bases: 0. CDR3 coding DNA: TGTGCCAGCGGGACAGACTATGGCTACACCTTC. Protein product: CASGTDYGYTF.

This clonotype came up many times. The chain is built from TRBV12-3 or TRBV12-4 and TRBJ1-1; D is ambiguous. Trimming pared 5 bases from V and 8 bases from J, leaving 15 bases between. The CDR3 is 13 amino acids. Written as DNA, the CDR3 is TGTGCCAGCAGTGCCGGGTCTTCGTGGGAAGCTTTCTTT. Protein sequence: CASSAGSSWEAFF.

In this sample, this clonotype turned up many times. The chain joins TRBV10-3 to TRBJ2-5; D is possibly TRBD1 (5 bases). This CDR3 has 14 residues. The germline gives CDR1 ENHRY, CDR2 SYGVKD. V lost 3 bases and J lost 5, with 13 bases in between. CDR3 loop: CAISDLRQGETQYF. The DNA for the CDR3 is TGTGCCATCAGTGACTTACGGCAGGGCGAGACCCAGTACTTC.

This clonotype was seen many times. This CDR3 is CSASGWLSLDTQYF. The CDR3 DNA is TGCAGTGCTAGTGGTTGGCTGTCCCTGGATACGCAGTATTTT. The chain has TRBV20-1 and TRBJ2-3; D gene unclear. From germline, CDR1 is DFQATT and CDR2 SNEGSKA (reference sequence). This CDR3 has 14 residues. The V and J ends lost 3 bases and 6 bases respectively, with 16 bases between them.

Many counts were recorded for this clonotype. This chain uses TRBV2 with TRBJ1-5; 11 bases are shared with TRBD1. Germline V gene lookup returns CDR1 SNHLY and CDR2 FYNNEI. This CDR3 is built from 16 residues. J was trimmed by 3 bases and V by 5 bases; bases with no gene match: 6. The CDR3 coding sequence is TGTGCCAGCAGTACCCGGGACAGGGGGTACAATCAGCCCCAGCATTTT. It yields the protein CASSTRDRGYNQPQHF.

This clonotype was detected a few times. Here the CDR3 reads CASSFSFENTEAFF. The DNA for the CDR3 is TGCGCCAGCAGCTTCAGTTTTGAGAACACTGAAGCTTTCTTT. The chain is built from TRBV4-1 and TRBJ1-1; D is uncertain. The ends were cut back, 5 bases at V and 1 base at J, with 11 bases in the middle. CDR1 MGHRA and CDR2 YSYEKL come from the germline V gene. This CDR3 is built from 14 residues.

This clonotype showed up just a few times. The chain combines TRBV4-2 with TRBJ1-1; D possibly corresponds to TRBD1 (5 bases). This CDR3 contains 15 residues. Trimming removed 2 bases from V and 6 bases from J, with 16 bases in between. Germline CDR1 and CDR2: LGHNA and YNFKEQ. The CDR3, as DNA: TGTGCCAGCAGCCAATTAGGGGTTTTTAAGGCTGAAGCTTTCTTT. It encodes CASSQLGVFKAEAFF.

This clonotype was seen ten or more times. The chain combines TRBV10-3 with TRBJ1-3; 10 nucleotides agree with TRBD1. CDR1 and CDR2 (germline): ENHRY, SYGVKD. Trimming cost V 5 bases and J 3 bases; bases outside gene matches: 7. The length of the CDR3 is 16 residues. This CDR3 reads CAISTRQGAFGNTIYF. The CDR3 nucleotides are TGTGCCATCAGTACCAGACAGGGGGCTTTTGGAAACACCATATATTTT.

This clonotype was found many times. The chain uses TRBV6-5 and TRBJ2-3; possible D gene TRBD1, 6 bases. Trimming cost V 10 bases and J 0 bases, with 11 bases left between them. The CDR3 length is 13 residues. Germline-derived CDR1 and CDR2 are MNHEY and SVGAGI. The CDR3 nucleotides are TGTGCCACCCGACAGGCAAGCACAGATACGCAGTATTTT. Translating it yields CATRQASTDTQYF.

This clonotype was recorded many times. The chain couples TRBV5-1 to TRBJ2-3, with 8 bases fitting TRBD2. CDR1 SGHRS and CDR2 YFSETQ come from the germline V gene. The length of the CDR3 is 15 residues. V gave up 2 bases and J gave up 3 bases; unmatched junction bases: 5. CDR3 sequence reads: CASSFSGGPTDTQYF. The CDR3 DNA reads as TGCGCCAGCAGCTTTTCGGGGGGGCCAACAGATACGCAGTATTTT.

The sample holds many counts of this clonotype. The rearrangement uses TRBV20-1 and TRBJ1-6; TRBD1 agrees at 8 bases. Losses at the gene ends were 0 bases for V and 5 bases for J; bases not matched to a gene: 15. The CDR3 sequence is 19 residues long. The germline gives CDR1 DFQATT, CDR2 SNEGSKA (reference sequence). DNA for the CDR3: TGCAGTGCTAGAGATCGGTCAGGGGGCTCTGGCTGGGATAATTCACCCCTCCACTTT. Translated: CSARDRSGGSGWDNSPLHF.

This clonotype was picked up many times. The V call is TRBV7-2, the J call TRBJ2-3; D ambiguous. V lost 3 bases, J lost 2 bases, and 12 bases lay in between. This CDR3 comprises 15 residues. Germline values: CDR1 SGHTA, CDR2 FQGNSA. CDR3 coding DNA: TGTGCCAGCAGCTTTTCCCGGGCCCCCACAGATACGCAGTATTTT. It translates to CASSFSRAPTDTQYF.

This clonotype was recorded many times. DNA of the CDR3: TGTGCCATCAGTGAGCTTCTGCCTGGGAGGGATGAGCAGTTCTTC. Its protein product is CAISELLPGRDEQFF. The gene calls are TRBV10-3 and TRBJ2-1, with 7 bases fitting TRBD2. The junction had 9 bases not matched to a gene; V was cut back by 2 bases and J by 8 bases. CDR3 length: 15 residues. CDR1 and CDR2 from the germline V gene are ENHRY and SYGVKD.

This clonotype was observed at least ten times. The rearrangement joins TRBV7-2 to TRBJ2-1; D assignment may be TRBD1 or TRBD2 (7 bases each). Germline loops: CDR1 SGHTA, CDR2 FQGNSA. This CDR3 spans 17 amino acids. The V gene lost 5 bases and the J gene lost 7 bases, with 24 bases spanning the gap. The CDR3 spells CASSPQGGAGWRNEQFF. CDR3 nucleotides: TGTGCCAGCAGCCCCCAGGGGGGAGCGGGGTGGAGGAATGAGCAGTTCTTC.

This clonotype was observed many times. The rearrangement links TRBV9 to TRBJ2-1, with 7 bases lining up with TRBD2. Trimming took 0 bases from V and 5 from J; bases not matched to a gene: 11. This CDR3 has 17 amino acids. CDR1 is SGDLS, CDR2 YYNGEE, per germline. For the CDR3, the DNA is TGTGCCAGCAGCGTAGTGTCGGGAGGAGGGCGGCACAATGAGCAGTTCTTC. It yields the protein CASSVVSGGGRHNEQFF.

Ten or more counts support this clonotype. The chain uses TRBV7-2 and TRBJ1-1; D gene unclear. V was pared by 1 base and J by 1 base, with 10 bases between. This CDR3 has 15 residues. Germline V gene data show CDR1 as SGHTA and CDR2 as FQGNSA. In DNA form, the CDR3 reads TGTGCCAGCAGCTTAGGTCGGAGAGCGAACACTGAAGCTTTCTTT. This sequence encodes CASSLGRRANTEAFF.

At least ten counts were recorded for this clonotype. The V gene is TRBV10-2, the J gene TRBJ2-2; weak D call: TRBD2 (5 bases). V lost 6 bases and J 7 bases, leaving 12 bases between the germline ends. Germline values: CDR1 WSHSY, CDR2 SAAADI. This CDR3 spans 13 amino acids. CDR3 bases: TGCGCCAGCAGCGTAGCGAACGGCGGGGAGCTGTTTTTT. It is translated as CASSVANGGELFF.

The chain joins TRBV28 to TRBJ2-5; D is undetermined. The CDR3 length is 13 residues. V shed 7 bases and J shed 1 base, with 10 bases lying between them. Germline V gene lookup returns CDR1 MDHEN and CDR2 SYDVKM. CDR3 nucleotide sequence: TGTGCCAGCAACCCCAGCCCCCAAGAGACCCAGTACTTC. Translated: CASNPSPQETQYF.

This clonotype was seen more than once but under ten times. The rearrangement uses TRBV7-9 and TRBJ1-1; no clear D. The CDR3 contains 16 residues. CDR1 is SEHNR, CDR2 FQNEAQ, per germline (reference sequence). Trimming took off 6 bases at V and 1 base at J, with 18 bases between the two ends. CDR3 residues: CASRSGSVSGNTEAFF. In DNA, the CDR3 is TGTGCCAGCAGGTCCGGTTCAGTCTCCGGGAACACTGAAGCTTTCTTT.

The chain combines TRBV20-1 with TRBJ1-4, with 7 bases identical to TRBD1. The CDR3 covers 15 residues. The junction had 7 bases not matched to a gene; V was cut back by 6 bases and J by 0 bases. From germline, CDR1 is DFQATT and CDR2 SNEGSKA (reference sequence). CDR3 coding DNA: TGCAGTGCAGCTGACAGGGACACAACTAATGAAAAACTGTTTTTT. This gives the protein CSAADRDTTNEKLFF.

In its sample, this clonotype was seen many times. CDR3 bases: TGTGCCAGCAGCCAAGACTGGGGTAGCGCTGAAGCTTTCTTT. Translation gives CASSQDWGSAEAFF. The chain uses TRBV14 and TRBJ1-1; D is ambiguous. The CDR3 contains 14 residues. CDR1 SGHDN and CDR2 FVKESK come from the germline V gene. Trimming stripped 0 bases from V and 6 bases from J, with 11 bases between.

The rearrangement links TRBV29-1 to TRBJ2-3; no clear D gene. Germline V gene data show CDR1 as SQVTM and CDR2 as ANQGSEA. This CDR3 is 12 amino acids long. Trimming removed 7 bases from V and 4 bases from J, with 12 bases in between. CDR3 amino acids: CSGGDLADTQYF. In DNA form, the CDR3 reads TGCAGCGGGGGTGATTTAGCAGATACGCAGTATTTT.

This clonotype was found many times. V gene TRBV11-2 combines with J gene TRBJ2-3; the D is unclear. CDR1 and CDR2 (germline): SGHAT, FQNNGV. This CDR3 region has 12 residues. V lost 5 bases to trimming and J lost 8 bases, with 11 bases between them. CDR3 loop: CASSLYPGTQYF. CDR3 sequence (DNA): TGTGCCAGCAGCCTATACCCCGGTACGCAGTATTTT.

This clonotype was picked up many times. Here the CDR3 reads CASSFLAGHEQYF. CDR3 DNA sequence: TGTGCCAGCAGCTTTCTAGCGGGTCACGAGCAGTACTTC. The rearrangement joins TRBV7-3 to TRBJ2-7, with 8 bases that match TRBD2. CDR3 length: 13 residues. The germline gives CDR1 SGHTA, CDR2 FQGTGA. Trimming took 3 bases from V and 5 from J; bases not matched to a gene: 3.